This T cell receptor (beta chain) was identified in a study of cytomegalovirus exposure and HLA in healthy donors. Primers included in the PCR were 60 Vbeta and 13 Jbeta primers. Measured with immunoSEQ multiplex PCR; TCRdb has only the in-frame clones, and not every one. The repertoire has 100,000 to 150,000 clones, 74% of them found once; the top ten carry approximately 7%. In its sample, this clone was seen a few times. The TCR comes from a male donor in good health and CMV-seronegative. Sequencing was performed on PBMCs.

As DNA, the CDR3 is TGCGCCAGCAGCCAAGAGGTAGGGGGTGGCTACACCTTC. It encodes CASSQEVGGGYTF. The chain links TRBV4-3 to TRBJ1-2, with a tentative D call TRBD1 (6 bases). Between the trimmed V and J ends, which lost 0 bases and 7 bases, there was a span of 9 bases. CDR1 and CDR2 from the germline V gene are LGHNA and YSLEER. The CDR3 extends over 13 amino acids.